Reported below is one T cell receptor beta chain. This CDR3 comprises 15 residues. These data belong to a study of patients and donors after allogeneic stem cell transplantation. Using its own MiXCR run on the RT-PCR reads, TCRdb lists one record per CDR3 protein. This table has 95,000 to 120,000 distinct CDR3 sequences, 35% appearing once. The sample was blood, either unsorted or a sorted T cell fraction (not recorded which). This TCR was recovered from a human donor who was either an allogeneic HSCT recipient or a stem cell or donor lymphocyte infusion donor (not recorded which). It is not recorded whose cells these are; they may come from a transplant donor. The chain couples TRBV3-2 to TRBJ1-5; the table's D call TRBD1 went unverified against the DNA. TRBV3-2 corresponds to a pseudogene. In DNA form, the CDR3 reads TGTGCCAGCAGCCAACTGGGACAGGGATGGCAGCCCCAGCATTTT. Its translation is CASSQLGQGWQPQHF.